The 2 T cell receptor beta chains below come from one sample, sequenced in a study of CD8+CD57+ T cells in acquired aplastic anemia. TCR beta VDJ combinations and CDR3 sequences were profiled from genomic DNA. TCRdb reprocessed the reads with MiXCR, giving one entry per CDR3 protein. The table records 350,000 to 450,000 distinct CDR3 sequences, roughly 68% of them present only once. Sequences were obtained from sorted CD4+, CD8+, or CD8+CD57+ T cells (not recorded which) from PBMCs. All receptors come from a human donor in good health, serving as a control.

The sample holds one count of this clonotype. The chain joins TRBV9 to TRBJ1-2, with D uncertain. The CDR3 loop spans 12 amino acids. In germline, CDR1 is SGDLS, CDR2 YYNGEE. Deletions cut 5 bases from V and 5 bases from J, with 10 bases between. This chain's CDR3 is CASSSHEYGYTF. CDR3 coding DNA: TGTGCCAGCAGTTCCCACGAGTATGGCTACACCTTC.

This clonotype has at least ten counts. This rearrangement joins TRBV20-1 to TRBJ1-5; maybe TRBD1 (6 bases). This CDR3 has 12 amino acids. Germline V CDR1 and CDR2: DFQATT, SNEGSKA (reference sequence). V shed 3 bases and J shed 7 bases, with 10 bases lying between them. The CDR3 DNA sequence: TGCAGTGCTAGGCAACAGGGACAGCCCCAGCATTTT. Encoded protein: CSARQQGQPQHF.